The source of this T cell receptor beta chain is a study of early T cells in non-severe SARS-CoV-2 infection. The V gene lost 2 bases and the J gene lost 4 bases, with 5 bases spanning the gap. The CDR3 is made up of 12 amino acids. The germline V gene encodes CDR1 SGDLS and CDR2 YYNGEE. This clonotype was counted at least ten times. TCRdb analysed the 5' RACE reads with MiXCR anew, one entry per CDR3 protein. The sample lists tens of thousands of distinct CDR3 sequences, approximately 6.2% occurring once. The chain combines TRBV9 with TRBJ2-3; the D gene could be TRBD1 or TRBD2 (5 bases each). The TCR originated in an adult who was a healthcare worker with PCR-confirmed SARS-CoV-2 infection or an uninfected control (not recorded which). The sample here was whole blood, taken at baseline. The CDR3 DNA is TGTGCCAGCAGCGTGGGGGCAGATACGCAGTATTTT. It is translated as CASSVGADTQYF.